The 10 T cell receptor beta chains below all came from one sample that was sequenced in a study of blood T cell repertoires in COVID-19. Some clones are missing from TCRdb's copy, which holds only in-frame ones; the method was immunoSEQ multiplex PCR. Among about 280,000 clones listed, about 80% were seen once. The specimen sequenced was peripheral blood. These receptors all stem from a woman aged 50 to 60 who had recovered from COVID-19.

This sequence joins TRBV7-2 and TRBJ2-1, with D possibly being TRBD1 (6 bases). The germline V gene has CDR1 SGHTA and CDR2 FQGNSA. The CDR3 covers 16 residues. The V and J ends lost 5 bases and 2 bases respectively, with 16 bases between them. This CDR3 reads CASSPFWGPTYNEQFF. Here the CDR3 DNA reads TGTGCCAGCAGCCCTTTTTGGGGGCCCACCTACAATGAGCAGTTCTTC.

Here the CDR3 reads CASGPGQITEAFF. CDR3 DNA sequence: TGTGCCAGCGGGCCGGGACAGATCACTGAAGCTTTCTTT. The chain combines TRBV11-2 with TRBJ1-1; 7 positions match TRBD1. Germline CDR1 reads SGHAT; CDR2 reads FQNNGV. This CDR3 region has 13 residues. J gave up 4 bases and V 8 bases, and 7 bases lay outside the gene matches.

The genes are TRBV30 and TRBJ2-1; 10 bases are a match to TRBD2. Germline V gene sequence: CDR1 GTSNPN, CDR2 SVGIG (reference sequence). After removal of 2 bases from V and 6 bases from J, the junction contained 7 bases not matched to a gene. There are 15 residues in the CDR3. In DNA form, the CDR3 reads TGTGCCTGGAGTCCACTAGCGGGGCGGCCCAATGAGCAGTTCTTC. Protein sequence: CAWSPLAGRPNEQFF.

This clone has only a few counts. The CDR3, as DNA: TGTGCCAGCAGGGGGACAGGTGGAGCTTTCTTT. It specifies CASRGTGGAFF. The V call is TRBV12-3 or TRBV12-4, the J call TRBJ1-1; 8 positions agree with TRBD1. This CDR3 spans 11 amino acids. With V trimmed by 6 bases and J by 10 bases, 4 bases remained unmatched.

This clone came up once. This chain links TRBV6-5 with TRBJ2-2; the D gene is possibly TRBD2 (7 bases). The germline V gene has CDR1 MNHEY and CDR2 SVGAGI. Trimming cost V 4 bases and J 6 bases, with 12 bases left between them. CDR3 length: 14 amino acids. CDR3 DNA: TGTGCCAGCAGTTTCCAGGGGAGGGCCGGGGAGCTGTTTTTT. This encodes CASSFQGRAGELFF.

The V gene is TRBV6-2 or TRBV6-3, the J gene TRBJ2-7, with D possibly TRBD2 on 6 matching bases. Germline CDR1 MNHEY, CDR2 SVGEGT. Between the trimmed V and J ends, which lost 7 bases and 6 bases, there was a span of 19 bases. CDR3 length: 14 amino acids. CDR3 sequence reads: CASTPLTSISEQYF. In nucleotides, the CDR3 is TGTGCCAGCACCCCCCTGACTAGTATCTCCGAGCAGTACTTC.

The V gene is TRBV19, the J gene TRBJ2-2; a possible D gene is TRBD1 (5 bases). The V gene's germline CDR1 is LNHDA and CDR2 SQIVND (reference sequence). This CDR3 spans 14 amino acids. Trimming stripped 0 bases from V and 5 bases from J, with 7 bases between. DNA of the CDR3: TGTGCCAGTAGTATAGACAGGGTGACCGGGGAGCTGTTTTTT. This encodes CASSIDRVTGELFF. Filled out from reference TRBV19 and TRBJ2-2, the complete variable domain reads DGGITQSPKYLFRKEGQNVTLSCEQNLNHDAMYWYRQDPGQGLRLIYYSQIVNDFQKGDIAEGYSVSREKKESFPLTVTSAQKNPTAFYLCASSIDRVTGELFFGEGSRLTVL.

The chain uses TRBV7-9 and TRBJ1-2; D possibly corresponds to TRBD1 (6 bases). The CDR3 extends over 14 amino acids. Trimming took off 5 bases at V and 2 bases at J, with 12 bases between the two ends. Looked up from germline, CDR1 is SEHNR and CDR2 is FQNEAQ (reference sequence). The CDR3 DNA follows: TGTGCCAGCAGCCCAGGGGCTGGCAACTATGGCTACACCTTC. It specifies CASSPGAGNYGYTF.

The sample holds one count of this clone. The chain joins TRBV12-3 or TRBV12-4 to TRBJ1-2; weak D call: TRBD1 (6 bases). The CDR3 is 13 amino acids. Trimming stripped 5 bases from V and 2 bases from J, with 9 bases between. The CDR3: CASSNQGNYGYTF. The CDR3 DNA follows: TGTGCCAGCAGTAATCAGGGGAACTATGGCTACACCTTC.

V usage is TRBV19 and J usage is TRBJ2-7, with TRBD1 identical over 9 bases. The ends lost 5 bases at V and 0 bases at J; junction bases unmatched: 14. The CDR3 covers 18 residues. Germline CDR1 is LNHDA and CDR2 is SQIVND (reference sequence). This chain's CDR3 is CASSPGTGSGPVSYEQYF. The CDR3 DNA reads as TGTGCCAGTAGTCCCGGGACAGGGTCAGGTCCAGTCTCCTACGAGCAGTACTTC.